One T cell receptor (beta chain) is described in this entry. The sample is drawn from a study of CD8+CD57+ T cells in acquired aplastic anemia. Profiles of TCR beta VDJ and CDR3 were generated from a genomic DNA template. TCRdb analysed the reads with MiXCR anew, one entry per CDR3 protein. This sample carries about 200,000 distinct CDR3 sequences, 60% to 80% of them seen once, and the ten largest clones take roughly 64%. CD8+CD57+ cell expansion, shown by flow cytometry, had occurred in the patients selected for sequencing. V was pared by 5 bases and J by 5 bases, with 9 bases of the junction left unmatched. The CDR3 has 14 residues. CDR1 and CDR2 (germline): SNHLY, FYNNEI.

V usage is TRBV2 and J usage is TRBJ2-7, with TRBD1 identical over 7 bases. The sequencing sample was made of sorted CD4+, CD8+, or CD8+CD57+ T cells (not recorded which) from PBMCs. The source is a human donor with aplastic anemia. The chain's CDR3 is CASSLRTGIDEQYF. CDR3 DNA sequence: TGTGCCAGCAGTCTCAGGACAGGCATCGACGAGCAGTACTTC.